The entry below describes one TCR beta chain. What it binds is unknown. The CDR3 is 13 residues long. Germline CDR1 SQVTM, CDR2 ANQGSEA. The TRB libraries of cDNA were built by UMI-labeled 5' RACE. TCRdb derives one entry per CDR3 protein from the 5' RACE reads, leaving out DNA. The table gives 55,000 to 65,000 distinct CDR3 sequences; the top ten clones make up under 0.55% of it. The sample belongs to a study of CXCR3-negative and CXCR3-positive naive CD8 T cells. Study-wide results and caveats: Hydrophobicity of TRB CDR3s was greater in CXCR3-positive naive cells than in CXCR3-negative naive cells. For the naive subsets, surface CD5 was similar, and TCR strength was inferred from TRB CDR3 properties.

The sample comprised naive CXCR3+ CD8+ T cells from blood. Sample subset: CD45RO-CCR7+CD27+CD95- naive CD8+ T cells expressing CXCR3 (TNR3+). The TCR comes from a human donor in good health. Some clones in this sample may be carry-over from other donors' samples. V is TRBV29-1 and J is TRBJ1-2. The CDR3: CSVDRRWDYGYTF.